The 9 T cell receptor beta chains reported below all come from one sample, sequenced in a study of long-term antiretroviral therapy in people with HIV. Assay version v3.0 of immunoSEQ was used, and it was run at survey level. Only in-frame clones appear in the TCRdb table, and some are missing; sequencing was by immunoSEQ multiplex PCR. The profile shows 25,000 to 35,000 clones, roughly 93% of them singletons. The specimen comprised unsorted PBMCs, sampled almost 6.6 years after starting antiretroviral therapy. These receptors all come from a woman in her thirties or forties with HIV.

This clone has a single count. This chain joins TRBV7-2 and TRBJ1-4, with 8 positions matching TRBD1. The V gene end was trimmed by 2 bases and the J gene end by 3 bases; junction bases not matched to a gene: 2. The CDR3 is 15 residues long. Germline V gene lookup returns CDR1 SGHTA and CDR2 FQGNSA. CDR3 in DNA: TGTGCCAGCAGCTTATCGACAGGGGCTAATGAAAAACTGTTTTTT. This sequence encodes CASSLSTGANEKLFF.

The V call is TRBV7-8, the J call TRBJ1-5; D possibly corresponds to TRBD1 (6 bases). The ends were cut back, 5 bases at V and 6 bases at J, with 17 bases in the middle. CDR3 length: 15 amino acids. Germline V gene data show CDR1 as SGHVS and CDR2 as FQNEAQ. The CDR3 spells CASSPNNRVSQPQHF. CDR3 in DNA: TGTGCCAGCAGCCCAAATAACAGGGTTAGTCAGCCCCAGCATTTT.

This chain uses TRBV10-3 with TRBJ2-2, with no clear D. V lost 0 bases and J lost 7, with 6 bases in between. The CDR3 runs 13 residues. From germline, CDR1 is ENHRY and CDR2 SYGVKD. The DNA for the CDR3 is TGTGCCATCAGTGAGTCCAACGGCGGGGAGCTGTTTTTT. This translates into CAISESNGGELFF.

The chain is built from TRBV6-1 and TRBJ1-2; D gene unclear. The CDR3 is 14 amino acids. V dropped 2 bases and J dropped 8 bases, with 15 bases sitting between them. Per the germline V gene, CDR1 is MNHNS and CDR2 is SASEGT. CDR3 loop: CASSERNSLGGYTF. In DNA, the CDR3 is TGTGCCAGCAGTGAAAGGAACAGTCTGGGGGGCTACACCTTC.

This chain uses TRBV6-4 with TRBJ1-2, with D tentatively TRBD1 (6 bases). There are 14 residues in the CDR3. CDR1 MRHNA and CDR2 SNTAGT come from the germline V gene. Trimming left V 0 bases short and J 6 bases short, with 11 bases between. The CDR3 region has the DNA TGTGCCAGCAGTGACTCTCTTAAGGGGGATGGCTACACCTTC. The encoded protein is CASSDSLKGDGYTF.

The gene calls are TRBV7-6 and TRBJ2-3; D remains ambiguous. The CDR3 loop spans 13 amino acids. CDR1 is SGHVS, CDR2 FNYEAQ, per germline. V lost 5 bases and J lost 4, with 10 bases in between. CDR3 protein: CASSPLTPDTQYF. CDR3 coding DNA: TGTGCCAGCAGCCCCCTCACCCCAGATACGCAGTATTTT.

The chain employs TRBV27 and TRBJ1-6; 8 bases match TRBD1. The CDR3 spans 17 residues. Looked up from germline, CDR1 is MNHEY and CDR2 is SMNVEV (reference sequence). Trimming removed 4 bases from V and 0 bases from J; junction bases left unmatched: 5. The CDR3, as DNA: TGTGCCAGCAGTTCGAGGACAGGGAGCTCCTATAATTCACCCCTCCACTTT. Its translation: CASSSRTGSSYNSPLHF.

This clone was counted a single time. The rearrangement joins TRBV27 to TRBJ2-5; 9 bases fit TRBD1. CDR3 length equals 17 residues. The junction had 15 bases not matched to a gene; V was cut back by 5 bases and J by 5 bases. Germline loops: CDR1 MNHEY, CDR2 SMNVEV (reference sequence). The CDR3 region has the DNA TGTGCCAGCAGTCCGCGTACAGGGGGCGCGTTAATGGAGACCCAGTACTTC. It specifies CASSPRTGGALMETQYF.

The V and J genes are TRBV11-2 and TRBJ2-7; D gene unclear. Per the germline V gene, CDR1 is SGHAT and CDR2 is FQNNGV. V was pared by 1 base and J by 3 bases, with 10 bases between. The CDR3 extends over 14 amino acids. The CDR3 nucleotides are TGTGCCAGCAGCTTAGCGCGACTTAACTACGAGCAGTACTTC. It specifies CASSLARLNYEQYF.